Each of the 7 T cell receptor beta chains below was sequenced from the same sample in a study of T cells in Graves' hyperthyroidism and ophthalmopathy. The CDR3 regions of TCR beta were amplified from RNA transcripts. The study used the HTBI primer set for a first-round RT-PCR of the TCR CDR3. Each CDR3 protein is one row after TCRdb ran MiXCR on the multiplex PCR reads. The data show approximately 600,000 distinct CDR3 sequences, about 14% seen once. What was sequenced was blood. The receptors come from a woman younger than 35 with Graves' ophthalmopathy.

The sample holds many counts of this clonotype. The rearrangement joins TRBV29-1 to TRBJ1-2; weak D call: TRBD1 (6 bases). This CDR3 has 15 amino acids. The germline gives CDR1 SQVTM, CDR2 ANQGSEA. Trimming left V 2 bases short and J 1 base short, with 14 bases between. CDR3 amino acids: CSVEQQGLGNYGYTF. CDR3 in DNA: TGCAGCGTTGAACAACAGGGCTTGGGTAACTATGGCTACACCTTC.

V is TRBV19 and J is TRBJ2-1, with 8 bases identical to TRBD2. This CDR3 is 16 amino acids long. The V gene's germline CDR1 is LNHDA and CDR2 SQIVND (reference sequence). V was pared by 5 bases and J by 2 bases, with 8 bases of the junction left unmatched. The chain's CDR3 is CASSYPAGVTYNEQFF. CDR3 DNA sequence: TGTGCCAGTAGTTACCCAGCGGGAGTTACCTACAATGAGCAGTTCTTC.

Many counts were recorded for this clonotype. The germline gene is not matched at one end of the junction; a read error may be the cause. CDR3 sequence (DNA): TGTGCCAGCAGCCAAGTAAATCAGCCCCAGCATTTT. Translated: CASSQVNQPQHF. V and J are TRBV4-1 and TRBJ1-5, with D unclear. Germline lookup yields CDR1 MGHRA and CDR2 YSYEKL. The CDR3 consists of 12 residues.

This clonotype was detected only a few times. The gene calls are TRBV7-2 and TRBJ2-1, with 8 bases matching TRBD2. The CDR3 is 15 residues long. Germline V CDR1 and CDR2: SGHTA, FQGNSA. V shed 5 bases and J 3 bases; nucleotides not matched to a gene: 6. CDR3 coding DNA: TGTGCCAGCAGCGTTTTAGCGGGGAACTACAATGAGCAGTTCTTC. It is translated as CASSVLAGNYNEQFF.

The J gene is TRBJ1-3, the V gene TRBV7-2; possibly TRBD1 for D (6 bases). This CDR3 comprises 14 residues. Germline values: CDR1 SGHTA, CDR2 FQGNSA. Trimming shortened V by 3 bases and J by 2 bases, and 8 bases separated the two germline ends. The CDR3 DNA reads TGTGCCAGCAGCTTTCACAGGGCTGGAAACACCATATATTTT. Residues: CASSFHRAGNTIYF.

This clonotype came up many times. The chain employs TRBV29-1 and TRBJ2-6, with D perhaps matching TRBD1 (6 bases). Germline V CDR1 and CDR2: SQVTM, ANQGSEA. The CDR3 sequence is 14 residues long. Between the trimmed V and J ends, which lost 4 bases and 0 bases, there was a span of 7 bases. Written as DNA, the CDR3 is TGCAGCGTTGCAGGGGACTCTGGGGCCAACGTCCTGACTTTC. Translating it yields CSVAGDSGANVLTF.

The sample holds many counts of this clonotype. This chain links TRBV28 with TRBJ2-1, with TRBD2 matching 14 bases. CDR1 and CDR2 from the germline V gene are MDHEN and SYDVKM. CDR3 length: 20 amino acids. V was pared by 5 bases and J by 2 bases, with 14 bases of the junction left unmatched. Here the CDR3 DNA reads TGTGCCAGCAGTCCGGGACTAGCGGGAGCTTTATTGCCCGCCTACAATGAGCAGTTCTTC. Its protein is CASSPGLAGALLPAYNEQFF. Using reference TRBV28 and TRBJ2-1 for the parts outside the CDR3, the full variable domain is DVKVTQSSRYLVKRTGEKVFLECVQDMDHENMFWYRQDPGLGLRLIYFSYDVKMKEKGDIPEGYSVSREKKERFSLILESASTNQTSMYLCASSPGLAGALLPAYNEQFFGPGTRLTVL.